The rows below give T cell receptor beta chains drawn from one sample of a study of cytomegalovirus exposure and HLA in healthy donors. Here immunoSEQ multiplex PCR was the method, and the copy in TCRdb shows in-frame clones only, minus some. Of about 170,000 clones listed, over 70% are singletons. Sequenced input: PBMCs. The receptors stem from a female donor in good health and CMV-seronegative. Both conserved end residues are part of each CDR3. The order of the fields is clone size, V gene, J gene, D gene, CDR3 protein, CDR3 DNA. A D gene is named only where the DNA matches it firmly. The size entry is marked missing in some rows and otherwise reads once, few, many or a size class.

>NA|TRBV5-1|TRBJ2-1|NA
CASSLFRDMGSYNEQFF
TGCGCCAGCAGCTTGTTCCGGGATATGGGGAGCTACAATGAGCAGTTCTTC
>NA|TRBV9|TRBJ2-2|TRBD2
CASSFRAGAGELFF
TGTGCCAGCAGCTTCAGGGCGGGGGCCGGGGAGCTGTTTTTT
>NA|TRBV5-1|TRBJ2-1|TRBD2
CASSLTSGSWSGNEQFF
TGCGCCAGCAGCTTAACTAGCGGGAGTTGGAGTGGGAATGAGCAGTTCTTC
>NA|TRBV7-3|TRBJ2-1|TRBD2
CASSPGLPYAHEQFF
TGTGCCAGCAGCCCGGGACTACCCTACGCCCATGAGCAGTTCTTC
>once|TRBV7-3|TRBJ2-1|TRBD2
CASSFSARRGFSDEQFF
TGTGCCAGCAGCTTCTCTGCCCGGCGGGGGTTTTCGGATGAGCAGTTCTTC
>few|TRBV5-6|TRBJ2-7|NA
CASSLLSYEQYF
TGTGCCAGCAGCTTGCTCAGCTACGAGCAGTACTTC
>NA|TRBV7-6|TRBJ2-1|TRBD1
CASSSGSGTGRNEQFF
TGTGCCAGCAGTTCAGGATCCGGGACAGGGAGGAATGAGCAGTTCTTC
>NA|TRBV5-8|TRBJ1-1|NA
CASSLEAASVGNEAFF
TGTGCCAGCAGCTTGGAGGCGGCGAGCGTGGGTAATGAAGCTTTCTTT
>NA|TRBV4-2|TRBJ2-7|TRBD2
CASSQDVAGGPVQYF
TGTGCCAGCAGCCAAGATGTGGCGGGAGGGCCGGTGCAGTACTTC
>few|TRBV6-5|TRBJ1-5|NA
CASRQGMPQHF
TGTGCCAGCAGACAGGGCATGCCCCAGCATTTT
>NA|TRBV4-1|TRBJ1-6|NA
CASSQDSGQRHNSPLHF
TGCGCCAGCAGCCAAGACTCCGGACAGCGCCATAATTCACCCCTCCACTTT
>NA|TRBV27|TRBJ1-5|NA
CASSPFNQPQHF
TGTGCCAGCAGTCCCTTCAATCAGCCCCAGCATTTT
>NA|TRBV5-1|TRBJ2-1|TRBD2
CASSWIAGEGNEQFF
TGCGCCAGCAGCTGGATTGCGGGAGAGGGCAATGAGCAGTTCTTC
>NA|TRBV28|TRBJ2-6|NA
CASSFRGQTGANVLTF
TGTGCCAGCAGTTTCCGCGGACAGACTGGGGCCAACGTCCTGACTTTC
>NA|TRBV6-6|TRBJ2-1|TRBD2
CASSYSRLAADNEQFF
TGTGCCAGCAGTTACTCCCGACTAGCGGCCGACAATGAGCAGTTCTTC
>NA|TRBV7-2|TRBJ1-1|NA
CASSSRVGSTEAFF
TGTGCCAGCAGCTCCCGGGTTGGGAGCACTGAAGCTTTCTTT
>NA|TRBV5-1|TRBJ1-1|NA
CASSLGGRAANTEAFF
TGCGCCAGCAGCTTGGGGGGGCGAGCGGCGAACACTGAAGCTTTCTTT
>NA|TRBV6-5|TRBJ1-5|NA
CASRMSPGANQPQHF
TGTGCCAGCAGGATGTCCCCAGGGGCCAATCAGCCCCAGCATTTT
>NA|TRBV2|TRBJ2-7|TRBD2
CASSEWAGGPSYEQYF
TGTGCCAGCAGTGAATGGGCGGGAGGCCCTTCCTACGAGCAGTACTTC
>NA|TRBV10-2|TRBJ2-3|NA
CASSSFLVGVGADTQYF
TGCGCCAGCTCCTCCTTTTTGGTAGGGGTGGGCGCAGATACGCAGTATTTT
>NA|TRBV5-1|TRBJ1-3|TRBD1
CASSLVRTGAGNTIYF
TGCGCCAGCAGCTTGGTACGGACAGGGGCTGGAAACACCATATATTTT
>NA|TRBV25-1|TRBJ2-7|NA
CASRPTGTTGEQYF
TGTGCCAGCAGACCGACAGGAACGACGGGGGAGCAGTACTTC
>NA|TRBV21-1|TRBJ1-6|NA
CASSSLPGGPLSPLHF
TGTGCCAGCAGCAGCCTGCCGGGAGGGCCCCTCTCACCCCTCCACTTT
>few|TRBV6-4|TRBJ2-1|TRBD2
CASTPEAGGQMNEQFF
TGTGCCAGCACCCCGGAGGCGGGGGGCCAGATGAATGAGCAGTTCTTC
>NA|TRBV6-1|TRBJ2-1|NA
CASSEGTGTIYNEQFF
TGTGCCAGCAGTGAAGGCACCGGGACAATATACAATGAGCAGTTCTTC
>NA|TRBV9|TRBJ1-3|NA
CASSPEGEWFNTIYF
TGTGCCAGCAGCCCCGAGGGGGAATGGTTCAACACCATATATTTT